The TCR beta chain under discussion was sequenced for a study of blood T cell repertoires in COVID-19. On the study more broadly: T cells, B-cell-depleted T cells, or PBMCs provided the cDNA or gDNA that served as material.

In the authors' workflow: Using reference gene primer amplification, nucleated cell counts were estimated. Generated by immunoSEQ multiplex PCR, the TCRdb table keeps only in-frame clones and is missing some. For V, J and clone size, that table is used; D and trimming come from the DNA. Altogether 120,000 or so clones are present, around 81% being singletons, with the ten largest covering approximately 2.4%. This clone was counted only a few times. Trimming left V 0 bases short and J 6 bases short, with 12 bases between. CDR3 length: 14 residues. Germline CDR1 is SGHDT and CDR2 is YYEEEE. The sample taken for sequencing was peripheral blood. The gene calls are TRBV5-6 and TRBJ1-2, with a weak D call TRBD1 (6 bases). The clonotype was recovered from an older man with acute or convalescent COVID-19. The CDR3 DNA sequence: TGTGCCAGCAGCTTGGAACAGGGTGTAAATGGCTACACCTTC. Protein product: CASSLEQGVNGYTF.